The rows below give T cell receptor beta chains drawn from one sample of a study of vaccination effects on CD4 cells after COVID-19. Sequencing used immunoSEQ multiplex PCR; TCRdb keeps in-frame clones, though not all of them. The sample has 23,000 or so clones; roughly 76% are singletons. The antigens for these receptors are not known. The material sequenced was CD4+ T cells from PBMCs cultured with SARS-CoV-2 spike peptides, taken after COVID-19 vaccination. These receptors came from a human donor who received a COVID-19 vaccine. Some clones in this sample may be carry-over from other donors' samples. Both conserved end residues are part of each CDR3. The D gene is left open where the match is weak. Expanded clones get a size class; other rows say once, few or many, or leave the size out.

d_gene: NA
v_gene: TRBV6-5
abundance: NA
j_gene: TRBJ1-1
CDR3nt: TGTGCCAGCAGTCGGGAGTTTAACACTGAAGCTTTCTTT
CDR3aa: CASSREFNTEAFF

d_gene: NA
v_gene: TRBV30
abundance: NA
j_gene: TRBJ1-2
CDR3nt: TGTGCCTGGAGTCAGGTTGACTATGGCTACACCTTC
CDR3aa: CAWSQVDYGYTF

d_gene: NA
v_gene: TRBV18
abundance: NA
j_gene: TRBJ1-1
CDR3nt: TGTGCCAGCTCACCACGTGGCTCCAACACTGAAGCTTTCTTT
CDR3aa: CASSPRGSNTEAFF

d_gene: NA
v_gene: TRBV30
abundance: once
j_gene: TRBJ1-1
CDR3nt: TGTGCCTGGACCCCGAAAAGGGGCAAAGCTTTCTTT
CDR3aa: CAWTPKRGKAFF

d_gene: NA
v_gene: TRBV19
abundance: NA
j_gene: TRBJ2-3
CDR3nt: TGTGCCAGTAGTTCTGACAGGGCTAGCGCAGATACGCAGTATTTT
CDR3aa: CASSSDRASADTQYF

d_gene: NA
v_gene: TRBV6-5
abundance: NA
j_gene: TRBJ1-5
CDR3nt: TGTGCCAGCAGTTTCCAGGGGAATCAGCCCCAGCATTTT
CDR3aa: CASSFQGNQPQHF

d_gene: NA
v_gene: TRBV19
abundance: NA
j_gene: TRBJ1-1
CDR3nt: TGTGCCAGTACCCCCGGGGGGCTGTGGAACACTGAAGCTTTCTTT
CDR3aa: CASTPGGLWNTEAFF

d_gene: NA
v_gene: TRBV6-5
abundance: once
j_gene: TRBJ1-2
CDR3nt: TGTGCCAGCTCGAGGATCTCTTCGGTTGGCTACACCTTC
CDR3aa: CASSRISSVGYTF

d_gene: NA
v_gene: TRBV6-5
abundance: NA
j_gene: TRBJ1-4
CDR3nt: TGTGCCAGCAGGGGGAGGGGTAATGAAAAACTGTTTTTT
CDR3aa: CASRGRGNEKLFF

d_gene: TRBD1
v_gene: TRBV5-1
abundance: medium-sized
j_gene: TRBJ1-3
CDR3nt: TGCGCCAGCAGCTATGACAGGGACGGAAACACCATATATTTT
CDR3aa: CASSYDRDGNTIYF